The table lists the clone carrying this T cell receptor (beta chain) with a count of one. The antigen remains undetermined. The data stem from a study of cytomegalovirus exposure and HLA in healthy donors. Study-wide context: HLA-typed donors contributed 65 million to 85 million unique TCRs, which were held in an early data release.

Study observations and caveats: More clonal expansion characterized HLA-associated TCR beta chains than equally common others in a later analysis. Among TCR beta chains, those listed as cytomegalovirus-associated numbered some 160. TCR association rates varied by HLA locus in a later analysis, with DRB1 highest and HLA-C lowest.

The ends were cut back, 4 bases at V and 6 bases at J, with 12 bases in the middle. The CDR3 loop spans 14 amino acids. Germline lookup yields CDR1 WNHNN and CDR2 SYGVQD (reference sequence). The study ran its PCR with 60 Vbeta and 13 Jbeta primers. Here immunoSEQ multiplex PCR was the method, and the copy in TCRdb shows in-frame clones only, minus some. The profile shows about 160,000 clones, 80% of them singletons. The specimen was PBMCs. This receptor was identified in a man younger than 40 in good health and CMV-seronegative. The chain joins TRBV10-1 to TRBJ2-2; TRBD2 is a possible D gene (6 bases). For the CDR3, the DNA is TGCGCCAGCAGTGTGGGAGGCCTCGCCGGGGAGCTGTTTTTT. Residues: CASSVGGLAGELFF.